These T cell receptor beta chains were read from a single sample in a study of shared clonotypes between healthy human individuals. Profiled with immunoSEQ multiplex PCR; TCRdb holds only in-frame clones, not every one. The repertoire holds about 610,000 clones, with 97% as singletons. The sequenced sample consisted of naive CD4+ T cells sorted from blood. All receptors come from a woman aged 30 to 39 in good health. The CDR3 runs from the conserved cysteine through the conserved F or W.

v_gene | CDR3aa
TRBV28 | CASRRSGYTGELFF
TRBV30 | CAWSGVWPQRETQYF
TRBV4-2 | CASSQDGTRGTEAFF
TRBV29-1 | CSVAAGTDTYEQYF
TRBV28 | CASSFGLAGGNEQFF
TRBV28 | CASSQTVTSSYNEQFF
TRBV7-7 | CASSSGTGIVKQYF
TRBV18 | CASSPRGNEKLFF
TRBV7-8 | CASSMPRRSSEQYF
TRBV7-8 | CASSLGVGNQPQHF
TRBV7-2 | CASSLDWLGETQYF
TRBV4-1 | CASSQVGRPYEQYF
TRBV28 | CASNPSESTGGRSQPQHF
TRBV4-1 | CASRLAGADTQYF
TRBV11-3 | CASSLTGLGRISTGELFF
TRBV19 | CASSIRTSGSRYEQYF
TRBV9 | CASSPNPAGTNEKLFF
TRBV18 | CASSPELSGANVLTF
TRBV28 | CASVNWDGGSNQPQHF
TRBV6-5 | CASSRTRGREQYF
TRBV27 | CASSLQGWGGSDTQYF
TRBV27 | CASSLLAGGNQPQHF
TRBV5-1 | CASSKIQGSTYEQYF
TRBV30 | CAWSVGQSSGNTIYF
TRBV11-2 | CASSLDRTDQPQHF
TRBV5-4 | CASSGGTSGSSYTQYF
TRBV28 | CASRATGTSTDTQYF
TRBV11-3 | CASSPWTGSTDTQYF
TRBV6-1 | CASSEFPTMDEKLFF
TRBV27 | CASSLSQLAYEQYF
TRBV7-9 | CASSSLAARGNEQFF
TRBV6-5 | CASSYQRDYEQYF
TRBV11-2 | CASSLVRLAATNEQFF
TRBV28 | CASSVGRVDEQYF
TRBV28 | CASTWGPYEQYF
TRBV29-1 | CSALPSDRHGYTF
TRBV5-8 | CASSLYLFPNTEAFF
TRBV28 | CASSLSRPKIDRTGNTIYF
TRBV28 | CASEWGDEQFF
TRBV9 | CASSSYPRASGELFF
TRBV25-1 | CASSDQGAGKPQHF
TRBV18 | CASSPGQGTVEQYF
TRBV28 | CASSNHGAPGANVLTF
TRBV30 | CAWVDGGGYGYTF